This T cell receptor beta chain was retrieved from a study of cytomegalovirus exposure and HLA in healthy donors. Study-wide findings and caveats: Across donors, most TCRs were seen rarely, yet some public ones were widespread.

The PCR contained 60 Vbeta and 13 Jbeta primers. This table comes from immunoSEQ multiplex PCR, and its TCRdb copy is limited to in-frame clones, with some not included. The sample holds 85,000 to 130,000 clones, around 79% seen once. Per the germline V gene, CDR1 is SGHRS and CDR2 is YFSETQ. The CDR3 is made up of 14 amino acids. Trimming pared 4 bases from V and 6 bases from J, leaving 16 bases between. Notes on this clone: What it binds is not known.

The chain uses TRBV5-1 and TRBJ1-2; D possibly corresponds to TRBD1 (6 bases). The clonotype was recovered from a man in his fifties or sixties in good health and CMV-seronegative. Sequencing was performed on PBMCs. The CDR3 region is CASSEIQGLDGYTF. The CDR3 DNA reads as TGCGCCAGCAGCGAGATACAGGGTTTGGATGGCTACACCTTC.